These T cell receptor beta chains were read from a single sample in a study of T cells in localized non-small cell lung cancer. TCRdb's copy holds only in-frame clones and misses some; the assay was immunoSEQ multiplex PCR. The sample has about 2,800 clones; about 32% are singletons. The input for sequencing was lung tumor tissue, taken before any cancer treatment. The receptors here all came from an older male donor with stage II squamous cell lung carcinoma. The CDR3 runs from the conserved cysteine through the conserved F or W. A D gene is named only where the DNA matches it firmly. Some rows mark clone size as missing; the rest say once, few, many or name a class of expanded clone.

CDR3nt	CDR3aa	d_gene	j_gene	v_gene	abundance
TGTGCCAGCAGTGGAGGCCTCCCCTCTGGGGCCAACGTCCTGACTTTC	CASSGGLPSGANVLTF	NA	TRBJ2-6	TRBV28	NA
TGTGCCAGCAGCTTAAAAGTTTTTGGGACACAATCATCTGAAGCTTTCTTT	CASSLKVFGTQSSEAFF	NA	TRBJ1-1	TRBV11-3	NA
TGTGCAAGTCGCTTAGGGGACAGTTTTGATGAAAAACTGTTTTTT	CASRLGDSFDEKLFF	NA	TRBJ1-4	TRBV12-2	NA
TGTGCCAGCAACCCAGAGAGGGAGGACACTTACGAGCAGTACTTC	CASNPEREDTYEQYF	NA	TRBJ2-7	TRBV28	NA
TGTGCCAGCAGTTACCCGACCAGCAACCCGTACTTC	CASSYPTSNPYF	NA	TRBJ2-7	TRBV6-8	few
TGTGCCAGCAGCTTAGACGGCGGGGCCAATCAGCCCCAGCATTTT	CASSLDGGANQPQHF	NA	TRBJ1-5	TRBV11-3	NA
TGTGCCAGCAGCTTAGGTGACTACAGTAGCACAGATACGCAGTATTTT	CASSLGDYSSTDTQYF	NA	TRBJ2-3	TRBV7-4	few
TGTGCCTGGAGGGGGGCCTACGAGCAGTACTTC	CAWRGAYEQYF	NA	TRBJ2-7	TRBV30	NA
TGTGCCAGCAGCTGGGGACAGGGACAAGAGACCCAGTACTTC	CASSWGQGQETQYF	TRBD1	TRBJ2-5	TRBV11-3	medium-sized
TGTGCCAGCAGCTTTTTGGGTCCTAACCCCGGAGAGACCCAGTACTTC	CASSFLGPNPGETQYF	NA	TRBJ2-5	TRBV11-3	NA
TGTGCCAGCTCACAAGCGGGAGTGGCAGATACGCAGTATTTT	CASSQAGVADTQYF	TRBD2	TRBJ2-3	TRBV18	NA
TGTGCCAGCAGCTGGAGCGGTGCGACTGAAAAACTGTTTTTT	CASSWSGATEKLFF	NA	TRBJ1-4	TRBV11-3	medium-sized
TGCAGCGTTGTAGCGGAGGGTGGCACAGATACGCAGTATTTT	CSVVAEGGTDTQYF	NA	TRBJ2-3	TRBV29-1	few
TGTGCCAGCAGGGAGTCAGGGGGTGGCGAGCAGTACTTC	CASRESGGGEQYF	TRBD1	TRBJ2-7	TRBV28	few
TGTGCCAGCAGCCATATACACCGGGACGGTGAAGCTTTCTTT	CASSHIHRDGEAFF	NA	TRBJ1-1	TRBV9	medium-sized
TGTGCCAGCAGTCCCGGGACAGGGGCTATGAACACTGAAGCTTTCTTT	CASSPGTGAMNTEAFF	TRBD1	TRBJ1-1	TRBV16	few
TGTGCCAGCAGTGAAGCGCGGCTAGCGGCGAACACCGGGGAGCTGTTTTTT	CASSEARLAANTGELFF	TRBD2	TRBJ2-2	TRBV28	few
TGTGCCAGCAGTTACTCGACGTCACATAATGGCTACACCTTC	CASSYSTSHNGYTF	NA	TRBJ1-2	TRBV6-8	few
TGCGCCAGCAGCCAAGATAGGGGGTACTATGGCTACACCTTC	CASSQDRGYYGYTF	NA	TRBJ1-2	TRBV4-1	few
TGTGCCAGCAGAGGACAGGGGACACAGCCCCAGCATTTT	CASRGQGTQPQHF	TRBD1	TRBJ1-5	TRBV6-8	large
TGTGCCAGCAGCTTAAATAGCGGGTACGCATACGAGCAGTACTTC	CASSLNSGYAYEQYF	TRBD2	TRBJ2-7	TRBV11-3	NA
TGTGCCAGCAGCTTTGGTGTTGGGGGGGGACCTTCCTCCTACGAGCAGTACTTC	CASSFGVGGGPSSYEQYF	TRBD2	TRBJ2-7	TRBV11-3	NA
TGTGCCAGCAGCTTACAGGGAGCTAGCACAGATACGCAGTATTTT	CASSLQGASTDTQYF	NA	TRBJ2-3	TRBV11-3	medium-sized
TGTGCCAGCAGTGGGACGAACACTGAAGCTTTCTTT	CASSGTNTEAFF	NA	TRBJ1-1	TRBV9	NA
TGTGCCAGCAGTGTGATGGGGGCGGCCAATGAGCAGTTCTTC	CASSVMGAANEQFF	NA	TRBJ2-1	TRBV6-8	NA
TGTGCCAGCAGCCCAACAGGGGGCGCCGGCAATCAGCCCCAGCATTTT	CASSPTGGAGNQPQHF	TRBD1	TRBJ1-5	TRBV28	medium-sized
TGTGCCAGTAGTATTACTGACGAGCAGTTCTTC	CASSITDEQFF	NA	TRBJ2-1	TRBV19	few
TGTGCCAGCAAAGTTTTAGGCAGGGACATACAGCCCCAGCATTTT	CASKVLGRDIQPQHF	NA	TRBJ1-5	TRBV28	NA
TGCAGCGTTGAGTTGGGGCTGGGAAACACCATATATTTT	CSVELGLGNTIYF	NA	TRBJ1-3	TRBV29-1	once
TGTGCCAGCAGTTTGGGTCCTAATGGCTACACCTTC	CASSLGPNGYTF	NA	TRBJ1-2	TRBV6-8	NA
TGTGCCAGTAGTATCGACGGGAGGACTTACAATGAGCAGTTCTTC	CASSIDGRTYNEQFF	TRBD2	TRBJ2-1	TRBV19	NA
TGTGCCACCAGCAGAGATCTAGTTAATTACGAAAAACTGTTTTTT	CATSRDLVNYEKLFF	NA	TRBJ1-4	TRBV15	NA
TGTGCCAGCTCACCGCGACAGGGAACCTACGAGCAGTACTTC	CASSPRQGTYEQYF	TRBD1	TRBJ2-7	TRBV18	NA
TGTGCCAGTAAGACTAGCGGGAGTTACGAGCAGTACTTC	CASKTSGSYEQYF	TRBD2	TRBJ2-7	TRBV19	few
TGCGCCAGCAGCTTGTGGACTAGCGGGGAAAATGAGCAGTTCTTC	CASSLWTSGENEQFF	TRBD2	TRBJ2-1	TRBV5-1	NA
TGCGCCAGCAGCCTAGCGGGACACTACAATGAGCAGTTCTTC	CASSLAGHYNEQFF	TRBD2	TRBJ2-1	TRBV5-1	NA
TGTGCCAGCTCGTGGACAGGGGTCACAGATACGCAGTATTTT	CASSWTGVTDTQYF	TRBD1	TRBJ2-3	TRBV18	once
TGTGCCAGCAGCCACACAGGGGGCAACGGCTACGAGCAGTACTTC	CASSHTGGNGYEQYF	TRBD1	TRBJ2-7	TRBV11-3	medium-sized
TGCGCCAGCAGCCAAGAGTCCCCGCAGGATACGCAGTATTTT	CASSQESPQDTQYF	NA	TRBJ2-3	TRBV4-1	NA
TGTGCCAGCAGCCACAGGGCTTTTGGGCTGAACTATGGCTACACCTTC	CASSHRAFGLNYGYTF	NA	TRBJ1-2	TRBV11-3	NA
TGCGCCAGCAGCTCATTGCCGGGACAGGGTCTGAACACTGAAGCTTTCTTT	CASSSLPGQGLNTEAFF	TRBD1	TRBJ1-1	TRBV5-1	once
TGCGCCAGCAGCGGGGGACAGTTTGTCAATGAGCAGTTCTTC	CASSGGQFVNEQFF	TRBD1	TRBJ2-1	TRBV5-1	NA